These 5 T cell receptor beta chains came from one sample sequenced in a study of T cell responses to AZD1222 COVID-19 vaccine (dated by TCRdb to about 2021). In light of the paper, this sample's time point label describes: baseline before first vaccination. The method was the immunoSEQ multiplex PCR assay. TCRdb took this table from immuneACCESS and kept in-frame rearrangements with V and J called. Such tables lack part of the clones; where checked against another copy, unresolved V genes explain under half of the gap, and the rest is unexplained. The sample table holds approximately 110,000 clones, of which about nine tenths were seen once. About 1.2% of the sample is in the top ten clones. Here the sequenced sample was peripheral blood, taken on day 0 of AZD1222 vaccination. The receptors were gathered from an adult in good health.

The chain uses TRBV6-2 or TRBV6-3 and TRBJ2-1, with D perhaps being TRBD1 or TRBD2 (5 bases each). The germline gives CDR1 MNHEY, CDR2 SVGEGT. V was trimmed by 0 bases and J by 3 bases, leaving 12 bases between them. The CDR3 runs to 16 residues. CDR3 sequence reads: CASSYSRDAGYNEQFF. The CDR3 nucleotides are TGTGCCAGCAGTTACTCTCGGGACGCCGGCTACAATGAGCAGTTCTTC.

V usage is TRBV30 and J usage is TRBJ2-2; D remains unclear. Per the germline V gene, CDR1 is GTSNPN and CDR2 is SVGIG (reference sequence). This CDR3 contains 15 residues. V dropped 7 bases and J dropped 0 bases, with 15 bases sitting between them. This chain's CDR3 is CASVGITPNTGELFF. The CDR3 DNA reads TGTGCCTCCGTGGGGATCACACCGAACACCGGGGAGCTGTTTTTT. Together with reference TRBV30 and TRBJ2-2, the CDR3 gives the full variable domain: SQTIHQWPATLVQPVGSPLSLECTVEGTSNPNLYWYRQAAGRGLQLLFYSVGIGQISSEVPQNLSASRPQDRQFILSSKKLLLSDSGFYLCASVGITPNTGELFFGEGSRLTVL.

The chain has TRBV3-1 (or the pseudogene TRBV3-2) and TRBJ1-2; TRBD1 matches at 7 bases. The CDR3 consists of 16 residues. The germline gives CDR1 LGHDT, CDR2 YNNKEL (reference sequence). J lost 4 bases, V lost 11 bases, and 19 bases had no gene match. CDR3 nucleotides: TGTGCCTCTCTTCTCCGGGGGCAACGACAGGGCTATGGCTACACCTTC. This sequence encodes CASLLRGQRQGYGYTF.

The genes are TRBV7-9 and TRBJ1-1, with 10 bases identical to TRBD1. CDR3 length equals 15 residues. Germline values: CDR1 SEHNR, CDR2 FQNEAQ (reference sequence). Trimming cost V 4 bases and J 4 bases; bases outside gene matches: 6. This chain's CDR3 is CASSSAWTGGTEAFF. Written as DNA, the CDR3 is TGTGCCAGCAGCTCGGCCTGGACAGGGGGCACTGAAGCTTTCTTT.

Written as DNA, the CDR3 is TGTGCCAGCAGTTACTCCTCGGGGGAGCAGTACTTC. Amino acid sequence: CASSYSSGEQYF. The chain uses TRBV6-5 and TRBJ2-7, with D possibly matching TRBD2 (5 bases). The ends were cut back, 0 bases at V and 7 bases at J, with 7 bases in the middle. This CDR3 comprises 12 residues. Germline CDR1 reads MNHEY; CDR2 reads SVGAGI.